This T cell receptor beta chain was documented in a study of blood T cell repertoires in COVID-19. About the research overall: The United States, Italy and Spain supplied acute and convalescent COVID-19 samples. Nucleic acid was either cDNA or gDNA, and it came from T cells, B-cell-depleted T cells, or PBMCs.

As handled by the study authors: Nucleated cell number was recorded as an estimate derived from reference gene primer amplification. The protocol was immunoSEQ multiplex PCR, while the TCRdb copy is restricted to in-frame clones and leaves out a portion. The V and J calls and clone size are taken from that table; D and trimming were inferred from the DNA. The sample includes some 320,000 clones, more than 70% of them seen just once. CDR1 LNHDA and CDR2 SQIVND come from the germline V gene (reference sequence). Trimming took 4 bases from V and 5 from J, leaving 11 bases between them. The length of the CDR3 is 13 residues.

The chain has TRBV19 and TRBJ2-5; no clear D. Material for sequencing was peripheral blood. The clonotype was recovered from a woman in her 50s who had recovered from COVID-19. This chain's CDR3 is CASSTPGLETQYF. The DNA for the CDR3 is TGTGCCAGTAGTACCCCCGGGTTGGAGACCCAGTACTTC.